This TCR beta chain originates from a study of T-cell memory formation after mild COVID-19. The germline CDR1 and CDR2 sequences are LGHDT and YNNKEL (reference sequence). CDR3 length: 15 residues. V gave up 2 bases and J gave up 2 bases, with 11 bases separating them. TCRdb redid the calling of the 5' RACE reads with MiXCR, one entry per CDR3 protein. The sample yields approximately 350,000 distinct CDR3 sequences, under 30% seen once. Sample: PBMCs or a T cell subset sorted from them (not recorded which). The sequence was collected from an adult woman who had mild COVID-19 (a few samples of this study predate the infection). Cell type and time point are not known. This rearrangement joins TRBV3-1 to TRBJ2-3; D call uncertain. CDR3: CASSQRASNTDTQYF. The CDR3 DNA follows: TGTGCCAGCAGCCAAAGAGCGTCTAACACAGATACGCAGTATTTT.